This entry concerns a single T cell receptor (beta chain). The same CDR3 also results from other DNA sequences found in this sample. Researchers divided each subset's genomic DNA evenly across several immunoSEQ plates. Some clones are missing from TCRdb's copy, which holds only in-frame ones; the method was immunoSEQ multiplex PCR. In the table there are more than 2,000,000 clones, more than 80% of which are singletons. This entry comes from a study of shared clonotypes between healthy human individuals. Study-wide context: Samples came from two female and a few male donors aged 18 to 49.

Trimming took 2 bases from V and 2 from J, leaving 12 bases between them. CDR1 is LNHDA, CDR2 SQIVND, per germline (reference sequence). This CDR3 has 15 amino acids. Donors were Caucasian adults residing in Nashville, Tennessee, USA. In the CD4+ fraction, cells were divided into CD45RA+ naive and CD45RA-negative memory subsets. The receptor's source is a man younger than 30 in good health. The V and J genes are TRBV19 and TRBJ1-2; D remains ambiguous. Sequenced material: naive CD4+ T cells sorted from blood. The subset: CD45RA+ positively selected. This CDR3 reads CASSISWGSNYGYTF. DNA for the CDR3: TGTGCCAGTAGTATATCTTGGGGATCCAACTATGGCTACACCTTC.